This T cell receptor (beta chain) comes out of a study of cytomegalovirus exposure and HLA in healthy donors. Method: immunoSEQ multiplex PCR; TCRdb's copy keeps in-frame clones and lacks some. This table holds fewer than 95,000 clones, 94% found once. The CDR3 runs to 15 residues. V lost 1 base and J lost 7, with 13 bases in between. The germline gives CDR1 LGHNA, CDR2 YNFKEQ. The gene calls are TRBV4-2 and TRBJ1-4; D remains ambiguous. The sample consisted of PBMCs. The sequence was collected from a woman under 30 in good health and CMV-seronegative. CDR3 bases: TGTGCCAGCAGCCAAGTAAGAACAAGCGGTGAAAAACTGTTTTTT. It codes for CASSQVRTSGEKLFF.